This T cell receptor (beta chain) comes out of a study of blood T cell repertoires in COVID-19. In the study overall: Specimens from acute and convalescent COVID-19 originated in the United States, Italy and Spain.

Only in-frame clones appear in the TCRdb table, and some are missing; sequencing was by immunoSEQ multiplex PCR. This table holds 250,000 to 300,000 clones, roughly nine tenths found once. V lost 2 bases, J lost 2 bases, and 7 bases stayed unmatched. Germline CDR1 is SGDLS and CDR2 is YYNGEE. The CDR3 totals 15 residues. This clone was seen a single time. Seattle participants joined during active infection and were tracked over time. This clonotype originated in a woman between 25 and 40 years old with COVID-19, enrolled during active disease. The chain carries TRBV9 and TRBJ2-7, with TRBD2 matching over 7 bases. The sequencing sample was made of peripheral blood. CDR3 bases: TGTGCCAGCAGCGTCTCGTGGACTAGACCCTACGAGCAGTACTTC. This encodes CASSVSWTRPYEQYF.